One and the same sample provided the 17 T cell receptor beta chains below, sequenced in a study of T-cell memory formation after mild COVID-19. From the 5' RACE reads, TCRdb called clonotypes with MiXCR, one entry per CDR3 protein. The sample shows around 210,000 distinct CDR3 sequences, around 9.5% of them seen only once. The specimen was PBMCs or a T cell subset sorted from them (not recorded which). These receptors came from a man aged 18 to 29 who had mild COVID-19 (a few samples of this study predate the infection). Cell type and time point are not known.

The chain employs TRBV6-5 and TRBJ1-2; D perhaps matches TRBD1 (5 bases). Germline CDR1 reads MNHEY; CDR2 reads SVGAGI. The ends were cut back, 6 bases at V and 4 bases at J, with 12 bases in the middle. The CDR3 runs 13 residues. CDR3 region: CASRPTGAYGYTF. Written as DNA, the CDR3 is TGTGCCAGCAGACCAACAGGAGCCTATGGCTACACCTTC.

This clonotype was observed a handful of times. The rearrangement joins TRBV7-8 to TRBJ2-7; the D is unclear. Germline V lookup: CDR1 SGHVS, CDR2 FQNEAQ. The CDR3 consists of 13 residues. V lost 5 bases to trimming and J lost 2 bases, with 10 bases between them. CDR3 amino acids: CASSETYTYEQYV. As DNA, the CDR3 is TGTGCCAGCAGCGAGACTTATACCTACGAGCAGTACGTC.

This clonotype was found a few times. Written as DNA, the CDR3 is TGCGCCAGCAGCCAAGACTCCGGGGGCCCCCTGAGAAACTATGGCTACACCTTC. It is translated as CASSQDSGGPLRNYGYTF. The rearrangement joins TRBV4-1 to TRBJ1-2, with D perhaps matching TRBD1 (6 bases). This CDR3 is built from 18 residues. V lost 0 bases to trimming and J lost 2 bases, with 19 bases between them. The germline gives CDR1 MGHRA, CDR2 YSYEKL.

CDR3 in amino acids: CATSKTPFFILEKLFF. CDR3 DNA sequence: TGTGCCACCAGCAAGACCCCTTTTTTTATTTTGGAAAAACTGTTTTTT. The chain employs TRBV15 and TRBJ1-4; D unresolved. Trimming shortened V by 4 bases and J by 8 bases, and 20 bases separated the two germline ends. CDR3 length equals 16 residues. Germline loops: CDR1 LNHNV, CDR2 YYDKDF (reference sequence).

The rearrangement joins TRBV29-1 to TRBJ2-3; 7 nucleotides agree with TRBD2. The CDR3 contains 17 residues. Germline CDR1 SQVTM, CDR2 ANQGSEA. The J segment lost 0 bases and the V segment lost 4 bases, leaving 13 bases of the junction unmatched. The CDR3 loop reads CSVVALASGGSTDTQYF. Here the CDR3 DNA reads TGCAGCGTTGTAGCACTAGCGTCCGGGGGGAGCACAGATACGCAGTATTTT.

This clonotype was observed a handful of times. This sequence joins TRBV5-1 and TRBJ2-1; 9 bases agree with TRBD2. The CDR3 length is 16 residues. Germline V gene data show CDR1 as SGHRS and CDR2 as YFSETQ. The J segment lost 3 bases and the V segment lost 7 bases, leaving 11 bases of the junction unmatched. The CDR3 bases are TGCGCCAGCGCGGCTTCCCTAGCGGGGAACTACAATGAGCAGTTCTTC. Protein product: CASAASLAGNYNEQFF.

This clonotype appeared many times. The chain recombines TRBV12-3 or TRBV12-4 with TRBJ2-1, with 7 bases lining up with TRBD1. The CDR3 runs to 16 residues. The V and J ends lost 7 bases and 9 bases, in that order; junction bases with no gene match: 18. In nucleotides, the CDR3 is TGTGCCAGCACTCCCAGGGGTGGGACAGCCTTTAGTGAGCAGTTCTTC. It codes for CASTPRGGTAFSEQFF.

The rearrangement links TRBV6-5 to TRBJ2-4; TRBD1 agrees at 12 bases. J was trimmed by 3 bases and V by 6 bases; bases with no gene match: 6. The CDR3 extends over 16 amino acids. Germline values: CDR1 MNHEY, CDR2 SVGAGI. Written as DNA, the CDR3 is TGTGCCAGCAGCTCCGGGACAGGGGGCGGCAAAAACATTCAGTACTTC. Translation gives CASSSGTGGGKNIQYF.

This clonotype was found a few times. V is TRBV3-1 and J is TRBJ2-6; no reliable D call. V was cut by 2 bases and J by 4 bases, with 6 bases left in between. The CDR3 runs 14 residues. CDR1 and CDR2 (germline): LGHDT, YNNKEL (reference sequence). As DNA, the CDR3 is TGTGCCAGCAGCCAATTGTCGGGGGCCAACGTCCTGACTTTC. Translation gives CASSQLSGANVLTF.

This clonotype appeared many times. V and J are TRBV7-8 and TRBJ1-1, with D perhaps matching TRBD1 (5 bases). The CDR3 is 12 amino acids. Germline V lookup: CDR1 SGHVS, CDR2 FQNEAQ. Trimming removed 5 bases at V and 6 bases at J, with 10 bases between. CDR3 nucleotide sequence: TGTGCCAGCAGCGTTGACAGATCTGAAGCTTTCTTT. Residues: CASSVDRSEAFF. Full variable domain (outside the CDR3, taken from reference TRBV7-8 and TRBJ1-1): GAGVSQSPRYKVAKRGQDVALRCDPISGHVSLFWYQQALGQGPEFLTYFQNEAQLDKSGLPSDRFFAERPEGSVSTLKIQRTQQEDSAVYLCASSVDRSEAFFGQGTRLTVV.

The table lists this clonotype with many counts. CDR3 region: CSALARAGGHQYF. The CDR3 DNA follows: TGCAGCGCCCTGGCGAGGGCGGGGGGGCACCAGTACTTC. This chain links TRBV29-1 with TRBJ2-5, with 9 bases lining up with TRBD2. This CDR3 region has 13 residues. Germline-derived CDR1 and CDR2 are SQVTM and ANQGSEA. V shed 7 bases and J 10 bases; nucleotides not matched to a gene: 13.

This clonotype was observed a handful of times. V gene TRBV15 combines with J gene TRBJ2-2; D unresolved. The V and J ends lost 0 bases and 6 bases respectively, with 14 bases between them. The CDR3 has 16 amino acids. Germline assignment: CDR1 LNHNV and CDR2 YYDKDF (reference sequence). CDR3 protein: CATSRDRSRPPGELFF. In nucleotides, the CDR3 is TGTGCCACCAGCAGAGATCGATCTAGGCCTCCCGGGGAGCTGTTTTTT.

Ten or more counts support this clonotype. The chain couples TRBV4-1 to TRBJ1-1; tentative D call: TRBD1 (5 bases). V gave up 1 base and J gave up 1 base, with 16 bases separating them. The CDR3 contains 17 residues. Germline V gives CDR1 MGHRA, CDR2 YSYEKL. CDR3 region: CASSQVRSRQKNTEAFF. The CDR3 DNA sequence: TGCGCCAGCAGCCAAGTCCGATCAAGACAGAAGAACACTGAAGCTTTCTTT.

The V call is TRBV5-6, the J call TRBJ2-7; 13 nucleotides align to TRBD2. Germline V gives CDR1 SGHDT, CDR2 YYEEEE. V trimming: 4 bases; J trimming: 5 bases; junction bases outside the gene matches: 9. The CDR3 contains 16 residues. Written as DNA, the CDR3 is TGTGCCAGCAGCCGACTAGCGGGGGGCCTAACCCACGAGCAGTACGTC. Encoded protein: CASSRLAGGLTHEQYV.

This clonotype was seen a handful of times. The genes are TRBV5-1 and TRBJ2-2, with 7 nucleotides matching TRBD1. From germline, CDR1 is SGHRS and CDR2 YFSETQ. V trimming: 5 bases; J trimming: 5 bases; junction bases outside the gene matches: 12. The CDR3 is made up of 16 amino acids. CDR3 protein: CASRFTRQGGTGELFF. CDR3 sequence (DNA): TGCGCCAGCAGGTTTACCAGACAGGGCGGGACCGGGGAGCTGTTTTTT.

This clonotype was seen more than once but under ten times. V is TRBV7-3 and J is TRBJ2-6, with D possibly matching TRBD1 (5 bases). CDR1 is SGHTA and CDR2 is FQGTGA in the germline V gene. The V gene lost 5 bases and the J gene lost 0 bases, with 11 bases spanning the gap. This CDR3 contains 16 residues. The DNA for the CDR3 is TGTGCCAGCAGCGCCCGCAGGGACTCTGGGGCCAACGTCCTGACTTTC. It encodes CASSARRDSGANVLTF.

This clonotype occurred a few times. This chain joins TRBV18 and TRBJ1-5; D gene ambiguous. This CDR3 has 14 residues. V lost 2 bases, J lost 3 bases, and 8 bases lay in between. Germline V lookup: CDR1 KGHSH, CDR2 LQKENI. The CDR3, as DNA: TGTGCCAGCTCACCAGGGTCCCTCAATCAGCCCCAGCATTTT. Translation: CASSPGSLNQPQHF.